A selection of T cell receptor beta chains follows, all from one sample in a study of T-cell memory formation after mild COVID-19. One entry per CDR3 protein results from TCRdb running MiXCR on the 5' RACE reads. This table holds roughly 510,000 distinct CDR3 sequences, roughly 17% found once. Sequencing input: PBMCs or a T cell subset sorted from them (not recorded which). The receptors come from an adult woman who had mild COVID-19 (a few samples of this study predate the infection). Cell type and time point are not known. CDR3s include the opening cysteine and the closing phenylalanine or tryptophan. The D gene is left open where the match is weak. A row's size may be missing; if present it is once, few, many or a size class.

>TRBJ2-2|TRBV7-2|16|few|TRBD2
TGTGCCAGCAGCGCCTCTAGCGGTACGAACACCGGGGAGCTGTTTTTT
CASSASSGTNTGELFF
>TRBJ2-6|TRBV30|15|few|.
TGTGCCTGGAGTGCAGAGAGGGCTGGGGCCAACGTCCTGACTTTC
CAWSAERAGANVLTF
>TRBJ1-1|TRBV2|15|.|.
TGTGCCAGCTTTCGCCCGCTACAGAAGGGCACTGAAGCTTTCTTT
CASFRPLQKGTEAFF
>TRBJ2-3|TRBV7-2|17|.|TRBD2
TGTGCCAGCAGCTTAAATCCCGAAAGGGACTACACAGATACGCAGTATTTT
CASSLNPERDYTDTQYF
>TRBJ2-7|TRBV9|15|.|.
TGTGCCAGCAGCGTAGGCCCGGACAGCTCCTACGAGCAGTACTTC
CASSVGPDSSYEQYF
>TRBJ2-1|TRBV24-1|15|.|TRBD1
TGTGCCACCAGTGATAACAGGGGAGACTACAATGAGCAGTTCTTC
CATSDNRGDYNEQFF
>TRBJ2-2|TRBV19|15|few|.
TGTGCCAGTAGTATTTTGGTCTCGGTCACCGGGGAGCTGTTTTTT
CASSILVSVTGELFF
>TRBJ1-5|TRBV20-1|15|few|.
TGCAGTGCTACCACGGGACACCCTAGCAATCAGCCCCAGCATTTT
CSATTGHPSNQPQHF
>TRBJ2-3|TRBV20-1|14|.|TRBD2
TGCAGTGCTCCCTCGGGGGGGCACACAGATACGCAGTATTTT
CSAPSGGHTDTQYF
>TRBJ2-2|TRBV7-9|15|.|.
TGTGCCAGCAGACCCCTACAGGGTTCTACCGGGGAGCTGTTTTTT
CASRPLQGSTGELFF
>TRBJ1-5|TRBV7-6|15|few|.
TGTGCCAGCAGCTTAGTGATCGGGCCCGGTCAGCCCCAGCATTTT
CASSLVIGPGQPQHF
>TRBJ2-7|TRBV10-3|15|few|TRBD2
TGTGCCATCAGTTTGGCTAGCGGGGGGCCCTACGAGCAGTACTTC
CAISLASGGPYEQYF
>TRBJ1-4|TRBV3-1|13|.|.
TGTGCCAGCAGCCCTTCGACTGGTGAAAAACCGCTTTTT
CASSPSTGEKPLF
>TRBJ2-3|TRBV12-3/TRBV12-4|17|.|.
TGTGCCAGCAGCCGACGGTGGACTACCTCTGTCCCAGATACGAAGTATTTT
CASSRRWTTSVPDTKYF
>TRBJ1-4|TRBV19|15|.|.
TGTGCCAGTAGTATAGTAAACCCAAGCGGCGAAAAACTGTTTTTT
CASSIVNPSGEKLFF
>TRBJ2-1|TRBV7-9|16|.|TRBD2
TGTGCCAGCAGCCCCGAGGGCGGGGGCTCCTACAATGAGCAGTTCTTC
CASSPEGGGSYNEQFF
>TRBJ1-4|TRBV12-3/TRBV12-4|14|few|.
TGTGCCAGCAGTTACAGGGAAGGACGTGAAAAACTGTTTTTT
CASSYREGREKLFF